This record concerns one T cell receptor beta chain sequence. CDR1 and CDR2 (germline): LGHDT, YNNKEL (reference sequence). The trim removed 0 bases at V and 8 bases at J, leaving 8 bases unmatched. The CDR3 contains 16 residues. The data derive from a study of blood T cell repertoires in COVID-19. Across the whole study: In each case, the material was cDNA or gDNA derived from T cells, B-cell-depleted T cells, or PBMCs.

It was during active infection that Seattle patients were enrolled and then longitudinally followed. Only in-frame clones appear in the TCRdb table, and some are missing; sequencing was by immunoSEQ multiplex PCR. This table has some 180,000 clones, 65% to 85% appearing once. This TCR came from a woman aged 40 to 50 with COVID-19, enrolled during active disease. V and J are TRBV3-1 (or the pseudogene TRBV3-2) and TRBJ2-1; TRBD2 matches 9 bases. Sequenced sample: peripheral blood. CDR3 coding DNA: TGTGCCAGCAGCCAAGATCAGGCGGGGGGGGTCCATGAGCAGTTCTTC. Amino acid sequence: CASSQDQAGGVHEQFF.